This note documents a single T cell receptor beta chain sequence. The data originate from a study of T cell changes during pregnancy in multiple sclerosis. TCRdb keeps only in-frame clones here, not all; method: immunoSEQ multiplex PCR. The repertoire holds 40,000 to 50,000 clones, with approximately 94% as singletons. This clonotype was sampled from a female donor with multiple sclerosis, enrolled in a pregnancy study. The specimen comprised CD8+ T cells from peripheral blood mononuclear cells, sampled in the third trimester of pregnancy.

CDR3 bases: TGTGCCAGCAGCCCTTCCTACGAGCAGTACTTC. As protein: CASSPSYEQYF. The chain couples TRBV11-2 to TRBJ2-7; no firm D call. The CDR3 contains 11 residues. The V end was cut by 5 bases, the J end by 1 base, with 3 bases between. Looked up from germline, CDR1 is SGHAT and CDR2 is FQNNGV. The entire variable domain, with the rest obtained from reference TRBV11-2 and TRBJ2-7, is as follows: EAGVAQSPRYKIIEKRQSVAFWCNPISGHATLYWYQQILGQGPKLLIQFQNNGVVDDSQLPKDRFSAERLKGVDSTLKIQPAKLEDSAVYLCASSPSYEQYFGPGTRLTVT.